These T cell receptor beta chains were read from a single sample in a study of lymphopenia after photon versus proton radiotherapy. Assay: immunoSEQ multiplex PCR; the TCRdb copy retains only in-frame clones and omits some. Of 35,000 to 40,000 clones listed, 70% to 90% are singletons. Sequencing used peripheral blood, obtained from a patient treated with photon-based radiotherapy. All receptors come from a man aged 45-60 years with gastric cancer. The CDR3 runs from the conserved cysteine through the conserved F or W. Each record gives: D gene, J gene, V gene, CDR3 DNA, CDR3 protein. The D gene is left open where the match is weak.

d_call: NA
j_call: TRBJ1-1
v_call: TRBV19
cdr3_nt: TGTGCCAGTAGTTATCTCGGCAGGGCCGACACTGAAGCTTTCTTT
cdr3_aa: CASSYLGRADTEAFF

d_call: TRBD1
j_call: TRBJ2-2
v_call: TRBV11-3
cdr3_nt: TGTGCCAGCAGCTTCCGGACAGGGTCCGGGGAGCTGTTTTTT
cdr3_aa: CASSFRTGSGELFF

d_call: NA
j_call: TRBJ2-7
v_call: TRBV27
cdr3_nt: TGTGCCAGCAGCTCTACACCGCCGGGACGAACCTCCTACGAGCAGTACTTC
cdr3_aa: CASSSTPPGRTSYEQYF

d_call: NA
j_call: TRBJ2-7
v_call: TRBV5-4
cdr3_nt: TGTGCCAGCAGCTTAGACCCCGTCACAGTTTACGAGCAGTACTTC
cdr3_aa: CASSLDPVTVYEQYF

d_call: TRBD2
j_call: TRBJ2-3
v_call: TRBV30
cdr3_nt: TGTGCCTGGAGTGAAGCGGGAGGATCGGCGTATTTT
cdr3_aa: CAWSEAGGSAYF

d_call: NA
j_call: TRBJ2-1
v_call: TRBV27
cdr3_nt: TGTGCCAGCAGTTCTCTAGCAGGAGATTACAATGAGCAGTTCTTC
cdr3_aa: CASSSLAGDYNEQFF

d_call: NA
j_call: TRBJ2-1
v_call: TRBV7-4
cdr3_nt: TGTGCCAGCAGCTTAGCTGGGAACTCCTACAATGAGCAGTTCTTC
cdr3_aa: CASSLAGNSYNEQFF

d_call: TRBD1
j_call: TRBJ2-2
v_call: TRBV5-1
cdr3_nt: TGCGCCAGCAGCCGGGGTGAGGGGGCTAACACCGGGGAGCTGTTTTTT
cdr3_aa: CASSRGEGANTGELFF

d_call: NA
j_call: TRBJ2-2
v_call: TRBV27
cdr3_nt: TGTGCCAGCAGTTTAATGGGGACTCCGAACACCGGGGAGCTGTTTTTT
cdr3_aa: CASSLMGTPNTGELFF

d_call: NA
j_call: TRBJ1-1
v_call: TRBV6-4
cdr3_nt: TGTGCCAGCAGGATGGGGCCGAACACTGAAGCTTTCTTT
cdr3_aa: CASRMGPNTEAFF

d_call: NA
j_call: TRBJ1-1
v_call: TRBV30
cdr3_nt: TGTGCCTGGAGTACCTCCAGGGGTAACACTGAAGCTTTCTTT
cdr3_aa: CAWSTSRGNTEAFF

d_call: TRBD1
j_call: TRBJ1-4
v_call: TRBV7-9
cdr3_nt: TGTGCCAGCACGCGCGGGACAGGGGGTGACAGTGAAAAACTGTTTTTT
cdr3_aa: CASTRGTGGDSEKLFF

d_call: TRBD2
j_call: TRBJ2-7
v_call: TRBV2
cdr3_nt: TGTGCCAGCAGGGGACTACCGTCCTACGAGCAGTACTTC
cdr3_aa: CASRGLPSYEQYF

d_call: TRBD2
j_call: TRBJ2-6
v_call: TRBV11-2
cdr3_nt: TGTGCCAGCAGCTTATTGACTAGCGGGTACTCAGCTGGGGCCAACGTCCTGACTTTC
cdr3_aa: CASSLLTSGYSAGANVLTF

d_call: TRBD1
j_call: TRBJ1-5
v_call: TRBV10-1
cdr3_nt: TGCGCCAGCAGCCAGGGGGACAGGGGGCGAAATCAGCCCCAGCATTTT
cdr3_aa: CASSQGDRGRNQPQHF

d_call: NA
j_call: TRBJ2-7
v_call: TRBV15
cdr3_nt: TGTGCCACCAGCAGAGATGGGCCAGGGGAAATCTACGAGCAGTACTTC
cdr3_aa: CATSRDGPGEIYEQYF

d_call: NA
j_call: TRBJ2-3
v_call: TRBV12-2
cdr3_nt: TGTGCAAGTCGCTTAGCGGTCAGCGGGATTCCATCTGGCACAGATACGCAGTATTTT
cdr3_aa: CASRLAVSGIPSGTDTQYF

d_call: NA
j_call: TRBJ2-6
v_call: TRBV28
cdr3_nt: TGTGCCAGCAGTTTAGAGGGTTCTGGGGCCAACGTCCTGACTTTC
cdr3_aa: CASSLEGSGANVLTF

d_call: TRBD1
j_call: TRBJ1-4
v_call: TRBV19
cdr3_nt: TGTGCCAGTAGTCCCGGGACAGCAACTAATGAAAAACTGTTTTTT
cdr3_aa: CASSPGTATNEKLFF